The clone carrying this TCR beta chain was found a few times. This record comes from a study of patients and donors after allogeneic stem cell transplantation. TCRdb re-analysed the RT-PCR reads in MiXCR, keeping a single row per CDR3 protein. The sample has around 82,000 distinct CDR3 sequences; approximately 5% are singletons. The sequencing sample was made of blood, either unsorted or a sorted T cell fraction (not recorded which). The clonotype comes from a human donor who was either an allogeneic HSCT recipient or a stem cell or donor lymphocyte infusion donor (not recorded which). It is not recorded whose cells these are; they may come from a transplant donor.

This CDR3 is CATSDRQPQETQYF. CDR3 coding DNA: TGTGCCACCAGTGATCGACAACCACAAGAGACCCAGTACTTC. The chain combines TRBV24-1 with TRBJ2-5; no firm D call. CDR3 length equals 14 residues. Germline CDR1 and CDR2: KGHDR and SFDVKD. The germline V and J ends were trimmed by 3 bases and 2 bases, with 9 bases remaining between them.